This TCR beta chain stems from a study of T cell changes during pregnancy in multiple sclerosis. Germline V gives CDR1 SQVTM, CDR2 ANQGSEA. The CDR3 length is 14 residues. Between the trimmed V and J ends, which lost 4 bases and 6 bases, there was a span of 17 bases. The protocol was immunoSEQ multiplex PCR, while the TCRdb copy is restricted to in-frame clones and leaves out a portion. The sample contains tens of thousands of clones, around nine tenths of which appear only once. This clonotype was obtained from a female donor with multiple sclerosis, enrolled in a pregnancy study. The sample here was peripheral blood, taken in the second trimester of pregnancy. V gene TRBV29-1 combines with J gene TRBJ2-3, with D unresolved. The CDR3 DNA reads TGCAGCGTTGCCCCCTTCCCCATAGTGGATACGCAGTATTTT. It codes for CSVAPFPIVDTQYF.